The clone carrying this T cell receptor beta chain was recorded a few times. What it binds is not known. This record comes from a study of blood T cells in healthy people across ages. Study findings and constraints: The unknown donor CMV status may have confounded expanded clonotype changes.

J lost 7 bases, V lost 11 bases, and 22 bases had no gene match. Germline V gene data show CDR1 as MNHNS and CDR2 as SASEGT. The CDR3 runs to 18 residues. It was with a sample-barcoded 5' primer and a J-beta primer mix that a second PCR of roughly 7 to 12 cycles was run. TCRdb reprocessed the 5' RACE reads via MiXCR and lists one record per CDR3 protein. The sample lists roughly 1,700,000 distinct CDR3 sequences, roughly 28% occurring once. Sequenced input: blood. The receptor was derived from a woman in her twenties or thirties in good health. The chain carries TRBV6-1 and TRBJ1-6; 8 bases fit TRBD1. For the CDR3, the DNA is TGTGCCTGCCACCCGTGGGTTTTCTCGGGACAGGTCAATTCACCCCTCCACTTT. Its protein product is CACHPWVFSGQVNSPLHF.